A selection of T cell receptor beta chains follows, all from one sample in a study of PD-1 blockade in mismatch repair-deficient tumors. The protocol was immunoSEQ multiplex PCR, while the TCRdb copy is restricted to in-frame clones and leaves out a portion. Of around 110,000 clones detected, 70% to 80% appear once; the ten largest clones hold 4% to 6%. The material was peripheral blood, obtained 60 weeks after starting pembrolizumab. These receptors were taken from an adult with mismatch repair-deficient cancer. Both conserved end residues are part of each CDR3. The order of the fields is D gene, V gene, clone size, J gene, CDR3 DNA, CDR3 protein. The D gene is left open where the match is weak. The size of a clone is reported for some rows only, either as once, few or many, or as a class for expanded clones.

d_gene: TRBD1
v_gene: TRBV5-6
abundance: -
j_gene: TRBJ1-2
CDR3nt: TGTGCCAGCAGAACCGACAGGGTTTATGGCTACACCTTC
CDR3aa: CASRTDRVYGYTF

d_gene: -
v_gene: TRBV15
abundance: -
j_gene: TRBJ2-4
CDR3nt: TGTGCCACCAGCAGAGACTCATGGAGAAACATTCAGTACTTC
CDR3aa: CATSRDSWRNIQYF

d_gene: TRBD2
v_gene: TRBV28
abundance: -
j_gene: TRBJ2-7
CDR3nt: TGTGCCAGCAGTTTGAGGTTGTTAGCGGGAGCCTACGAGCAGTACTTC
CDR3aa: CASSLRLLAGAYEQYF

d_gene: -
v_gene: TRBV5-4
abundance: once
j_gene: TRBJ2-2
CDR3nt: TGTGCCAGCAGCTTTCCCGACCGGGGTACCGGGGAGCTGTTTTTT
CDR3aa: CASSFPDRGTGELFF

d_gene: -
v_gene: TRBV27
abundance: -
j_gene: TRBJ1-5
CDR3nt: TGTGCCAGCAGGGGGAATTACAGGGAGCCCCAGCATTTT
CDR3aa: CASRGNYREPQHF

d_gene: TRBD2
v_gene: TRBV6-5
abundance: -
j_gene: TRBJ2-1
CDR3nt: TGTGCCAGCAGTTCACTAGCGGGAAAGGGGAGCGATGAGCAGTTCTTC
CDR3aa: CASSSLAGKGSDEQFF

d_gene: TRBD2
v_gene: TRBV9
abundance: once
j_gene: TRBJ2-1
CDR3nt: TGTGCCAGTGGGACTAGCGGGGGCAATGAGCAGTTCTTC
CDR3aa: CASGTSGGNEQFF

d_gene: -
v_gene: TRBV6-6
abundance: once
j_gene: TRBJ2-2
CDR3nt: TGTGCCAGCAGACCGGACTCGAACACCGGGGAGCTGTTTTTT
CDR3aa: CASRPDSNTGELFF

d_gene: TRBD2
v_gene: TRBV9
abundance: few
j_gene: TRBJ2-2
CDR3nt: TGTGCCAGCAGCGTGACTAGCGGGACGGGCGGGGAGCTGTTTTTT
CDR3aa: CASSVTSGTGGELFF

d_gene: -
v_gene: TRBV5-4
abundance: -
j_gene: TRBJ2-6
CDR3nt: TGTGCCAGCACCCCAGGGGAGCGCTTCTCTGGGGCCAACGTCCTGACTTTC
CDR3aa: CASTPGERFSGANVLTF

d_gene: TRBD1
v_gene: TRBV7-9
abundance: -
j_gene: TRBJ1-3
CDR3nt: TGTGCCAGCAGCTTATATGAGGGGGCCTCTGGAAACACCATATATTTT
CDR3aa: CASSLYEGASGNTIYF

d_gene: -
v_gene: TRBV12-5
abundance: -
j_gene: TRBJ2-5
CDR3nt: TGTGCTAGTGGTCCAACGGAACGCATCCCAGATCAAGAGACCCAGTACTTC
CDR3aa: CASGPTERIPDQETQYF

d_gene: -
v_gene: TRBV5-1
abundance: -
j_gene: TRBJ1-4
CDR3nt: TGCGCCAGCAGCTTGGCGACAGCAACTAATGAAAAACTGTTTTTT
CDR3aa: CASSLATATNEKLFF

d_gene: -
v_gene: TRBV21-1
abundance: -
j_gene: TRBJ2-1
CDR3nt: TGTGCCAGCAGCAAACTAGGTCTAGCGGGAATCTCCTACAATGAGCAGTTCTTC
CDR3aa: CASSKLGLAGISYNEQFF

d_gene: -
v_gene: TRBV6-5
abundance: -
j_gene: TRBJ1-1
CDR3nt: TGTGCCAGCAGTTACTTCCGGGGGGCGCGGACTGAAGCTTTCTTT
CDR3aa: CASSYFRGARTEAFF

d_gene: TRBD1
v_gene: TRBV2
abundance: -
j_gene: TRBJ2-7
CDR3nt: TGTGCCAGCAGTGAACGGCCCACAGGGGCCCTCGAGCAGTACTTC
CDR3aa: CASSERPTGALEQYF

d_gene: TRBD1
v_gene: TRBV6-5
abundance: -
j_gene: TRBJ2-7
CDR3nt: TGTGCCAGCAGTAATCGACAGGGATGGGAGCGGTACTTC
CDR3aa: CASSNRQGWERYF

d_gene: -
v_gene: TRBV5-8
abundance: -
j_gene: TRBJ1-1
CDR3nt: TGTGCCAGTACAACACAGGGTGGGGATCAGACGAACACTGAAGCTTTCTTT
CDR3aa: CASTTQGGDQTNTEAFF

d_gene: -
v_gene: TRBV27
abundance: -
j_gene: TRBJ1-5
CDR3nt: TGTGCCAGCAGTTTACGGGGGGCCTATCAGCCCCAGCATTTT
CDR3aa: CASSLRGAYQPQHF

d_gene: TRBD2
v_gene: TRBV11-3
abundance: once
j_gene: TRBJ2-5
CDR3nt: TGTGCCAGCAGCTTGGGACTAGACGGGAGATCGGAAGAGACCCAGTACTTC
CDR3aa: CASSLGLDGRSEETQYF

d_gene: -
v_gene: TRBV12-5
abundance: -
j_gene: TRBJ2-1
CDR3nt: TGTGCTAGTGGTTTCGAGGGTTACAATGAGCAGTTCTTC
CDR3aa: CASGFEGYNEQFF

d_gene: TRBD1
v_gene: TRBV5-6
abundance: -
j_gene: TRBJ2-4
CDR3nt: TGTGCCAGCAGCCAGACAGGGACCAAAAACATTCAGTACTTC
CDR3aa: CASSQTGTKNIQYF

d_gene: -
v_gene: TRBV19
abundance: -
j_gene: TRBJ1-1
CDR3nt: TGTGCCAGTAGAACAGGTACACGGAACACTGAAGCTTTCTTT
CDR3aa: CASRTGTRNTEAFF

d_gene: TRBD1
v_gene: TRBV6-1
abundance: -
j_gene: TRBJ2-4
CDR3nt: TGTGCCACCGGGAACAGGGGATCGAACATTCAGTACTTC
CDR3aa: CATGNRGSNIQYF

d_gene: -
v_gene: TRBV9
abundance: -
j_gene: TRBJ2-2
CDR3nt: TGTGCCAGCAGCGTAAGGGGGGCAGGTAACACCGGGGAGCTGTTTTTT
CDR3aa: CASSVRGAGNTGELFF

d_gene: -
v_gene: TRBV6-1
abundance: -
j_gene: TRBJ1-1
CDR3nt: TGTGCCAGCAGCCAGGTTACTGAAGCTTTCTTT
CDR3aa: CASSQVTEAFF

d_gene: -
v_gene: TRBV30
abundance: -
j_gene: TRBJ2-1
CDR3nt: TGTGCCTGGAGGTCACGGAATGAGCAGTTCTTC
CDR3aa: CAWRSRNEQFF

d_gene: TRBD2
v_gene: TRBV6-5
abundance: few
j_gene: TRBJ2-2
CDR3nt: TGTGCCAGCAGCCGGACTAGTGTCGGGGAGCTGTTTTTT
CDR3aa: CASSRTSVGELFF

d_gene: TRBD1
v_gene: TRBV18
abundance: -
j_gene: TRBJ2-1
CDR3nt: TGTGCCAGCTCACCATCTCGGACAGGGGGCCGGGATGAGCAGTTCTTC
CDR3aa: CASSPSRTGGRDEQFF

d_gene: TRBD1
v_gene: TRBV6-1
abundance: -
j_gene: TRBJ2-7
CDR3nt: TGTGCCAGCAGTAACCGGGACAGGGCCTACGAGCAGTACTTC
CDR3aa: CASSNRDRAYEQYF

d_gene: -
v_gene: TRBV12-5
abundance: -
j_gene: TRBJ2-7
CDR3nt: TGTGCTAGTGGTTTGGACACAGGGCGGAGAGAGCAGTACTTC
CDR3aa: CASGLDTGRREQYF

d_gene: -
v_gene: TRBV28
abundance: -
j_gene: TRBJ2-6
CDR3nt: TGTGCCAGCAGTTTTAGGGGGGGTACCACTGGGGCCAACGTCCTGACTTTC
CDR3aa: CASSFRGGTTGANVLTF

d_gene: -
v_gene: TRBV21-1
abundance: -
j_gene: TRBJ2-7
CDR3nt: TGTGCCAGCAGCTCACAAGGGACAGGGATTCGCGAGCAGTACTTC
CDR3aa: CASSSQGTGIREQYF

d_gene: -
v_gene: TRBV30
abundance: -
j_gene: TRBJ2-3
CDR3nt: TGTGCCTGGAGTCCAGGGGGCACAGATACGCAGTATTTT
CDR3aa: CAWSPGGTDTQYF

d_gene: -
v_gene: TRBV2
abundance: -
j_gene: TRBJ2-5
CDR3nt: TGTGCCAGCAGGAAGGCAGTGTTCGGGACCCAGTACTTC
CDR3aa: CASRKAVFGTQYF

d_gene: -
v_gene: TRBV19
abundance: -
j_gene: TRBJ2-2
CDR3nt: TGTGCCAGTAGGGTGTCCGGGGAGCTGTTTTTT
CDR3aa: CASRVSGELFF

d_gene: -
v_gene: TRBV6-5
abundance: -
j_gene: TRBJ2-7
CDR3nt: TGTGCCAGCAGTTACTCGCGGACTACGGCCTACGAGCAGTACTTC
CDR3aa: CASSYSRTTAYEQYF

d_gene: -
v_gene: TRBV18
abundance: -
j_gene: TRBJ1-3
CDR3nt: TGTGCCAGCTCACGTGAACTGGGCTCTGGAAACACCATATATTTT
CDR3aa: CASSRELGSGNTIYF

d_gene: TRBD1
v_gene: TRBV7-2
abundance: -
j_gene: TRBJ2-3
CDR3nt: TGTGCCAGCAGCTTAAAGGACAGGGGGGAGGATACGCAGTATTTT
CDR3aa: CASSLKDRGEDTQYF

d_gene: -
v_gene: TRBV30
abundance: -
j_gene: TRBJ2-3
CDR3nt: TGTGCCTGGGAGCGGACCACGACCGGAGATACGCAGTATTTT
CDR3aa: CAWERTTTGDTQYF

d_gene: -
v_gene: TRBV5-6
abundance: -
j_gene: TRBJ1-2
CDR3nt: TGTGCCAGCAGTCAAATCCCCGGGACAATGTACTATGGCTACACCTTC
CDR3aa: CASSQIPGTMYYGYTF

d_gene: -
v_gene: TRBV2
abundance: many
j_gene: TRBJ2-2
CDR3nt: TGTGCCAGCAGTGAAAATAGCAGGAACACCGGGGAGCTGTTTTTT
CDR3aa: CASSENSRNTGELFF

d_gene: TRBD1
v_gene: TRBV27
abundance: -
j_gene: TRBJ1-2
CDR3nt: TGTGCCAGCAGTTCCCCGGGGACAGCTCACTATGGCTACACCTTC
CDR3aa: CASSSPGTAHYGYTF

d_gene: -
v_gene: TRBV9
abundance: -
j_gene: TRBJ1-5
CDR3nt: TGTGCCAGCAGCGTAGAGGGCCATCAGCCCCAGCATTTT
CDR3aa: CASSVEGHQPQHF